This is a list of T cell receptor beta chains from one sample in a study of T cell clonotyping in hematopoietic cell transplantation. TCRdb's table, derived via immunoSEQ multiplex PCR, lists solely in-frame clones and lacks some. The table lists about 80,000 clones, 95% to 97% of them singletons. Sequenced material: peripheral blood mononuclear cells, taken before stem cell transplant. The receptors were sampled from a woman between 45 and 60 years old with acute myeloid leukemia. Some clones in this sample may be carry-over from other donors' samples. Each CDR3 is given with its conserved first and last residue. D genes are given only for firm matches. For some rows the clone size is stated as once, few or many, or as a class when expanded; others skip it.

cdr3_length clone_size d_call j_call v_call cdr3_nt cdr3_aa
15 - TRBD1 TRBJ2-2 TRBV9 TGTGCCAGCAGCACCCGACAGGGGGGCACCGGGGAGCTGTTTTTT CASSTRQGGTGELFF
14 - - TRBJ2-7 TRBV11-3 TGTGCCAGCAGCCAAGGTGGGGAGTGGGACGAGCAGTACTTC CASSQGGEWDEQYF
17 once TRBD1 TRBJ2-6 TRBV11-2 TGTGCCAGCAGCTTAACAGGGGATGGTTCTGGGGCCAACGTCCTGACTTTC CASSLTGDGSGANVLTF
13 - - TRBJ1-4 TRBV28 TGTGCCAGCAGTCCGGGGGGAGGCGAAAAACTGTTTTTT CASSPGGGEKLFF
19 once - TRBJ2-3 TRBV30 TGTGCCTGGAGTGTATGGCGAGGCGATCTGTTTTCTAGCACAGATACGCAGTATTTT CAWSVWRGDLFSSTDTQYF
16 - TRBD2 TRBJ2-2 TRBV9 TGTGCCAGCAGCGAGACTAGCGGGGGGGTCAGAGGGGAGCTGTTTTTT CASSETSGGVRGELFF
17 - - TRBJ1-2 TRBV4-2 TGTGCCAGCAGCCAAGTATTTCGGGGCAGAAGAAACTATGGCTACACCTTC CASSQVFRGRRNYGYTF
14 - - TRBJ2-2 TRBV11-3 TGTGCCAGCAGCTCCGTAGGGGGTACCGGGGAGCTGTTTTTT CASSSVGGTGELFF
15 - - TRBJ2-2 TRBV5-6 TGTGCCAGCAGCTTGGGGCTCACAGGGACCGGGGAGCTGTTTTTT CASSLGLTGTGELFF
14 - - TRBJ1-4 TRBV7-9 TGTGCCAGCAGTCTGACGGGCGGTAATGAAAAACTGTTTTTT CASSLTGGNEKLFF
13 - - TRBJ1-1 TRBV10-3 TGTGCCATCAATGAGGGATTGGGCACTGAAGCTTTCTTT CAINEGLGTEAFF
12 - - TRBJ1-2 TRBV19 TGTGCCAGTAGTATTTCGGGCGATGGCTACACCTTC CASSISGDGYTF
15 - TRBD2 TRBJ2-3 TRBV28 TGTGCCAGCAGTGCAGCGGGAGGGGGGACAGATACGCAGTATTTT CASSAAGGGTDTQYF
14 - TRBD1 TRBJ1-2 TRBV30 TGTGCCTCAGAACAGGGGACATCTAACTATGGCTACACCTTC CASEQGTSNYGYTF
14 - - TRBJ2-2 TRBV15 TGTGCCACCAGCAGCATACAGAACACCGGGGAGCTGTTTTTT CATSSIQNTGELFF
15 - TRBD1 TRBJ1-4 TRBV6-5 TGTGCCAGCAGCCGACGGACAGGGGAGGGCGAAAAACTGTTTTTT CASSRRTGEGEKLFF
16 - - TRBJ1-2 TRBV4-1 TGCGCCAGCAGCCAAGATCGGTCGAAAAAGGCCTATGGCTACACCTTC CASSQDRSKKAYGYTF
14 - TRBD1 TRBJ1-1 TRBV5-1 TGCGCCAGCAGTCTTGACAGGGGCGACACTGAAGCTTTCTTT CASSLDRGDTEAFF
14 - - TRBJ2-1 TRBV2 TGTGCCAGCACCGGGCAGTCCCCCTACAATGAGCAGTTCTTC CASTGQSPYNEQFF
14 - TRBD1 TRBJ1-5 TRBV27 TGTGCCAGCAGTCCACGACAGGGGTTCGGGCCCCAGCATTTT CASSPRQGFGPQHF
14 - - TRBJ1-1 TRBV19 TGTGCCAGTAGTATTAACGGCCAGAACACTGAAGCTTTCTTT CASSINGQNTEAFF
13 - - TRBJ1-1 TRBV30 TGTGCCACGCGCAGGGGCGTGAACACTGAAGCTTTCTTT CATRRGVNTEAFF
13 - - TRBJ1-1 TRBV27 TGTGCCAGCAGTTTTTCGGGTCGCCCTGAAGCTTTCTTT CASSFSGRPEAFF
13 - - TRBJ1-1 TRBV6-4 TGTGCCAGCAGTAGGACACCGATCGATGAAGCTTTCTTT CASSRTPIDEAFF
15 - - TRBJ1-1 TRBV6-1 TGTGCCAGCAGGGCAGGGGACGAGACGAACACTGAAGCTTTCTTT CASRAGDETNTEAFF
13 - - TRBJ1-1 TRBV6-1 TGTGCCAGCAGTGAATTTCAGGGCGCCGAAGCTTTCTTT CASSEFQGAEAFF
13 once - TRBJ2-2 TRBV19 TGTGCCAGTAGGACGGGTTTTTTCGGGGAGCTGTTTTTT CASRTGFFGELFF